This record concerns one T cell receptor (beta chain) sequence. The junction departs from the called germline gene at one end, perhaps through a read error. Co-extraction yielded RNA and DNA from about 20-30 mg of unsorted bulk tissue. Each of the tumor samples contained in excess of 80% viable tumor cells. This sample is part of a study of tumor-infiltrating lymphocytes in primary liver carcinoma. Across the whole study: Spanning 30 to 69 years of age, the patients were men and women.

The CDR3 is 14 amino acids. Per the germline V gene, CDR1 is MGHRA and CDR2 is YSYEKL. The authors made TCR beta cDNA from around 500 ng total RNA with a constant-region primer. Employing slightly modified ARM-PCR, three nested multiplex PCR rounds were run, and these gave rise to the TCR beta libraries. TRBV1-TRBV30 forward primers paired with a C-beta reverse primer were used in the first two PCR rounds, which ran roughly 9 cycles each. A single record per CDR3 protein comes from TCRdb applying MiXCR to the multiplex PCR reads. Of roughly 200,000 distinct CDR3 sequences in the sample, around four fifths were seen once.

The sequence derives from a middle-aged man with primary liver carcinoma and hepatitis B virus infection. Sequencing used tumor tissue from primary liver carcinoma. The V and J genes are TRBV4-1 and TRBJ2-7; D is uncertain. The CDR3 bases are TGCGCCAGCAACCAAGAGACCTCTGTTGACGAGCAGTACTTC. Its translation: CASNQETSVDEQYF.